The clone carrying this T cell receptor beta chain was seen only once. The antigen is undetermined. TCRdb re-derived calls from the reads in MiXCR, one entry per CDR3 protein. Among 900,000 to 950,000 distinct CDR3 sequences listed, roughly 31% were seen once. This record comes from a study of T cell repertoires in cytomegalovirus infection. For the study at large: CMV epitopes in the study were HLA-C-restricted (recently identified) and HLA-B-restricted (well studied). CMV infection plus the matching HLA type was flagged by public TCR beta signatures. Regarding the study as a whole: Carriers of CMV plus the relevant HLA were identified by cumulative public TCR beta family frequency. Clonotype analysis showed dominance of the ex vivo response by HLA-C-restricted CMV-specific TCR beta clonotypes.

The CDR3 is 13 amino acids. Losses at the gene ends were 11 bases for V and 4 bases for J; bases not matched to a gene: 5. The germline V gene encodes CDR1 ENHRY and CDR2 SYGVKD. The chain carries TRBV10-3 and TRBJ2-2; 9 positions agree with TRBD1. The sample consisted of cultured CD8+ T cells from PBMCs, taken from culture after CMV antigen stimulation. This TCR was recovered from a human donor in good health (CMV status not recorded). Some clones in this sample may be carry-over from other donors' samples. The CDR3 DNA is TGTGCCTTATTACAGGGGGCCACCGGGGAGCTGTTTTTT. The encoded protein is CALLQGATGELFF.